Each of the 20 T cell receptor beta chains below was sequenced from the same sample in a study of T cell responses to AZD1222 COVID-19 vaccine. Clones were sequenced by immunoSEQ multiplex PCR, and TCRdb holds only the in-frame ones, with some missing. This table has roughly 130,000 clones, under 95% appearing once. Sequenced here: peripheral blood, sampled 28 days after the second dose of the MenACWY control vaccine. These receptors were collected from an adult who received the MenACWY meningococcal vaccine as a control.

The chain uses TRBV7-3 and TRBJ1-1; TRBD1 aligns across 8 bases. There are 17 residues in the CDR3. V lost 5 bases and J lost 0; bases outside the gene matches: 11. Germline V gene lookup returns CDR1 SGHTA and CDR2 FQGTGA. CDR3 in amino acids: CASSKTGDLTLNTEAFF. DNA of the CDR3: TGTGCCAGCAGCAAGACAGGGGACCTGACCTTGAACACTGAAGCTTTCTTT.

The chain links TRBV9 to TRBJ2-7; 8 bases match TRBD1. Per germline, CDR1 SGDLS and CDR2 YYNGEE. V shed 4 bases, J shed 3 bases, and the junction held 6 bases outside the gene matches. The CDR3 is made up of 14 amino acids. Here the CDR3 reads CASSPTGQVYEQYF. The CDR3 DNA follows: TGTGCCAGCAGCCCAACGGGACAGGTCTACGAGCAGTACTTC. The full variable domain, its missing parts supplied by reference TRBV9 and TRBJ2-7, is DSGVTQTPKHLITATGQRVTLRCSPRSGDLSVYWYQQSLDQGLQFLIQYYNGEERAKGNILERFSAQQFPDLHSELNLSSLELGDSALYFCASSPTGQVYEQYFGPGTRLTVT.

This clone was picked up a small number of times. This chain uses TRBV2 with TRBJ2-7; 7 bases agree with TRBD2. Germline CDR1 reads SNHLY; CDR2 reads FYNNEI. With 6 bases clipped from V and 9 bases from J, the junction kept 5 bases outside the gene matches. This CDR3 has 11 residues. CDR3 nucleotide sequence: TGTGCCAGCAGCCCGGGGGGTTGGCAGTACTTC. It yields the protein CASSPGGWQYF.

The rearrangement links TRBV27 to TRBJ1-6, with 9 bases lining up with TRBD1. Germline CDR1 is MNHEY and CDR2 is SMNVEV (reference sequence). Losses at the gene ends were 2 bases for V and 0 bases for J; bases not matched to a gene: 14. The CDR3 loop spans 21 amino acids. The DNA for the CDR3 is TGTGCCAGCAGTTTAATGCGTACAGGGGGCTACCGAGGCTCCTATAATTCACCCCTCCACTTT. Protein sequence: CASSLMRTGGYRGSYNSPLHF.

The V call is TRBV28, the J call TRBJ2-6, with D perhaps matching TRBD2 (5 bases). There are 18 residues in the CDR3. Germline CDR1 MDHEN, CDR2 SYDVKM. V was trimmed by 2 bases and J by 3 bases, leaving 17 bases between them. CDR3: CASSLGGSLGGGANVLTF. The CDR3 DNA is TGTGCCAGCAGTTTAGGAGGTTCCCTGGGTGGTGGGGCCAACGTCCTGACTTTC.

DNA for the CDR3: TGTGCCAGCAGCTCAGAAGGGATTTCCTATGGCTACACCTTC. The encoded protein is CASSSEGISYGYTF. This chain links TRBV7-9 with TRBJ1-2; unclear D gene. This CDR3 is built from 14 residues. Per the germline V gene, CDR1 is SEHNR and CDR2 is FQNEAQ (reference sequence). The V gene lost 4 bases and the J gene lost 4 bases, with 13 bases spanning the gap.

CDR3 residues: CASSSTEGTGGNGYTF. In DNA, the CDR3 is TGCGCCAGCAGCTCAACTGAAGGGACAGGGGGAAATGGCTACACCTTC. V and J are TRBV5-1 and TRBJ1-2; 11 bases map to TRBD1. Germline V gives CDR1 SGHRS, CDR2 YFSETQ. The CDR3 extends over 16 amino acids. Germline trimming cut 3 bases from V and 6 bases from J; bases unmatched to any gene: 10.

The chain uses TRBV28 and TRBJ1-2; TRBD1 agrees at 12 bases. CDR1 is MDHEN and CDR2 is SYDVKM in the germline V gene. Trimming cost V 5 bases and J 8 bases; bases outside gene matches: 12. The CDR3 length is 16 residues. The CDR3 DNA follows: TGTGCCAGCAGTCCAAATCCGGGACAGGGGGCGCGAGGCTACACCTTC. This sequence encodes CASSPNPGQGARGYTF.

The rearrangement uses TRBV18 and TRBJ2-1; no definite D call. Looked up from germline, CDR1 is KGHSH and CDR2 is LQKENI. The CDR3 consists of 15 residues. V was shortened by 3 bases and J by 0 bases, with 9 bases between the two germline ends. The DNA of the CDR3 is TGTGCCAGCTCACCGGACGGTGGCTCCTACAATGAGCAGTTCTTC. Translating it yields CASSPDGGSYNEQFF.

The CDR3, as DNA: TGTGCCAGCAGAGTAGTGGGACAGGGATCGAATGAAGCTTTCTTT. Its protein is CASRVVGQGSNEAFF. The chain carries TRBV28 and TRBJ1-1; 9 positions match TRBD1. The CDR3 extends over 15 amino acids. V gave up 6 bases and J gave up 7 bases; unmatched junction bases: 12. CDR1 and CDR2 (germline): MDHEN, SYDVKM.

V is TRBV7-2 and J is TRBJ2-7; 11 nucleotides match TRBD1. The CDR3 runs to 17 residues. Germline V lookup: CDR1 SGHTA, CDR2 FQGNSA. V lost 5 bases and J lost 3; bases outside the gene matches: 12. CDR3 residues: CASSPFPGQGGNYEQYF. The DNA of the CDR3 is TGTGCCAGCAGCCCCTTCCCGGGACAGGGGGGGAACTACGAGCAGTACTTC.

The chain recombines TRBV3-1 (or the pseudogene TRBV3-2) with TRBJ2-5; TRBD1 might be the D (5 bases). The CDR3 is 17 residues long. Trimming removed 0 bases from V and 5 bases from J, with 19 bases in between. Germline assignment: CDR1 LGHDT and CDR2 YNNKEL (reference sequence). CDR3 residues: CASSQDKAGSWVETQYF. CDR3 sequence (DNA): TGTGCCAGCAGCCAAGATAAGGCAGGGTCGTGGGTGGAGACCCAGTACTTC.

The CDR3 nucleotides read TGTGCCAGCAGTTACGAGGTGACCACTGGAGCAGCTTTCTTT. Translating gives CASSYEVTTGAAFF. The chain recombines TRBV6-6 with TRBJ1-1; unclear D gene. Germline V CDR1 and CDR2: MNHNY, SVGAGI (reference sequence). CDR3 length: 14 amino acids. The V end lost 2 bases, the J end lost 10 bases, and 17 bases lay between the germline ends.

The chain joins TRBV6-2 or TRBV6-3 to TRBJ2-7; D not certain. This CDR3 is 13 amino acids long. Trimming pared 1 base from V and 0 bases from J, leaving 4 bases between. CDR1 and CDR2 from the germline V gene are MNHEY and SVGEGT. The CDR3 coding sequence is TGTGCCAGCAGTTACTTAAGCTCCTACGAGCAGTACTTC. Translating it yields CASSYLSSYEQYF.

A remark on this clone: A read error may produce the germline difference seen at one junction end. The chain is built from TRBV7-2 and TRBJ2-5; TRBD2 agrees at 9 bases. The CDR3 covers 11 residues. The germline CDR1 and CDR2 sequences are SGHTA and FQGNSA. CDR3 amino acids: CASSASGGKDF. The CDR3 region has the DNA TGTGCCAGCAGCGCCAGCGGGGGGAAGGACTTC.

The V call is TRBV19, the J call TRBJ1-2, with 12 positions matching TRBD1. CDR3 length equals 15 residues. The V gene end was trimmed by 1 base and the J gene end by 7 bases; junction bases not matched to a gene: 4. Germline loops: CDR1 LNHDA, CDR2 SQIVND (reference sequence). This CDR3 reads CASSIAGQGAFGYTF. In DNA form, the CDR3 reads TGTGCCAGTAGTATAGCGGGACAGGGGGCTTTTGGCTACACCTTC.

This rearrangement joins TRBV6-5 to TRBJ1-6; no definite D call. The V gene lost 4 bases and the J gene lost 7 bases, with 8 bases spanning the gap. Germline V gene data show CDR1 as MNHEY and CDR2 as SVGAGI. The CDR3 length is 13 residues. The CDR3 region has the DNA TGTGCCAGCAGTTCCCGACCCAATTCACCCCTCCACTTT. This sequence encodes CASSSRPNSPLHF.

This clone was found once. The rearrangement links TRBV6-5 to TRBJ2-2; 9 bases map to TRBD1. Trimming removed 11 bases from V and 6 bases from J; junction bases left unmatched: 10. The CDR3 is 14 amino acids. Germline V gene sequence: CDR1 MNHEY, CDR2 SVGAGI. The CDR3 sequence: CAADATGGSGELFF. In nucleotides, the CDR3 is TGTGCCGCAGATGCAACAGGGGGCTCCGGGGAGCTGTTTTTT.

This clone was counted once. The V call is TRBV21-1, the J call TRBJ2-2; the D call of TRBD1 is as the table states it, not checked on the DNA. TRBV21-1 constitutes a pseudogene. The length of the CDR3 is 13 residues. CDR3 coding DNA: TGTGCCAGCAGTTACAGGGTGGCCGGGGAGCTGTTTTTT. It specifies CASSYRVAGELFF.

The chain joins TRBV2 to TRBJ1-5; unclear D gene. Germline-derived CDR1 and CDR2 are SNHLY and FYNNEI. The V end lost 4 bases, the J end lost 5 bases, and 12 bases lay between the germline ends. CDR3 length: 14 residues. The CDR3 sequence is CASSVGWGDQPQHF. As DNA, the CDR3 is TGTGCCAGCAGTGTGGGGTGGGGAGATCAGCCCCAGCATTTT.